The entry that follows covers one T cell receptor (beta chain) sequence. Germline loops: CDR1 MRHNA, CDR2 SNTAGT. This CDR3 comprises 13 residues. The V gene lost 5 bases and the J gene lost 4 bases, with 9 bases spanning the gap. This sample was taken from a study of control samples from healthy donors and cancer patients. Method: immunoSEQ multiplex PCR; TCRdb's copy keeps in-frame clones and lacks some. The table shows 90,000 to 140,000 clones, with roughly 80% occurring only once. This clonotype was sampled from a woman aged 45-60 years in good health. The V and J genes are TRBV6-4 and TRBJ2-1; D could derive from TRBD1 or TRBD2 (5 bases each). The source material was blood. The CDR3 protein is CASSLGAYNEQFF. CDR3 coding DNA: TGTGCCAGCAGTCTCGGGGCTTACAATGAGCAGTTCTTC.